These T cell receptor beta chains were read from a single sample in a study of blood T cell repertoires in COVID-19. Using immunoSEQ multiplex PCR, the repertoire was profiled, and TCRdb retains in-frame clones only, with some absent. The table lists around 200,000 clones, roughly 90% of them singletons. Sequenced sample: PBMCs or T cells enriched from blood (not recorded which). These receptors came from a woman younger than 45 who had been exposed to COVID-19. The CDR3 runs from the conserved cysteine through the conserved F or W. D genes are given only for firm matches. Size is omitted from some rows. Given values are once, few, many or a class for expanded clones.

abundance	d_gene	v_gene	j_gene	CDR3aa	CDR3nt
once	NA	TRBV11-3	TRBJ2-6	CASSFGLGGSGANVLTF	TGTGCCAGCAGCTTTGGGTTGGGGGGTTCGGGGGCCAACGTCCTGACTTTC
NA	NA	TRBV11-2	TRBJ2-5	CASSVGPGGETQYF	TGTGCCAGCAGCGTGGGCCCGGGCGGGGAGACCCAGTACTTC
NA	NA	TRBV6-5	TRBJ1-2	CASRRQSGGYTF	TGTGCCAGCAGAAGACAGTCTGGGGGCTACACCTTC
once	TRBD1	TRBV4-1	TRBJ2-7	CASSPHGRGLDEQYF	TGCGCCAGCAGCCCACACGGCAGGGGGCTTGACGAGCAGTACTTC
NA	TRBD1	TRBV5-1	TRBJ1-2	CASSRTGGGYGYTF	TGCGCCAGCAGCAGGACAGGGGGCGGCTATGGCTACACCTTC
NA	NA	TRBV30	TRBJ1-2	CAWSSAGTRYGYTF	TGTGCCTGGAGTTCCGCCGGGACACGCTATGGCTACACCTTC
NA	NA	TRBV15	TRBJ1-1	CATSNPGVIRNTEAFF	TGTGCCACCAGCAATCCAGGGGTTATAAGGAACACTGAAGCTTTCTTT
NA	NA	TRBV21-1	TRBJ1-5	CASSTEGRGCYSNQPQHF	TGTGCCAGCAGCACCGAGGGCAGGGGATGTTATAGCAATCAGCCCCAGCATTTT
NA	NA	TRBV10-3	TRBJ1-3	CAIRNPPSGNTIYF	TGTGCCATCAGAAATCCCCCTTCTGGAAACACCATATATTTT
few	NA	TRBV7-8	TRBJ1-3	CASSLALQSRSGNTIYF	TGTGCCAGCAGCTTAGCGCTCCAGTCACGCTCTGGAAACACCATATATTTT
NA	TRBD1	TRBV4-1	TRBJ2-1	CASSWAGTEYNEQFF	TGCGCCAGCAGCTGGGCCGGGACAGAGTACAATGAGCAGTTCTTC
NA	TRBD2	TRBV10-2	TRBJ2-1	CASSPGTSGHNEQFF	TGCGCCAGCAGTCCCGGGACTAGCGGTCACAATGAGCAGTTCTTC
NA	NA	TRBV16	TRBJ1-2	CASSQGQANYGYTF	TGTGCCAGCAGCCAGGGGCAGGCGAACTATGGCTACACCTTC
NA	NA	TRBV6-5	TRBJ1-2	CASSYLVDSNYGYTF	TGTGCCAGCAGTTACTTGGTCGACAGTAACTATGGCTACACCTTC
NA	NA	TRBV3-1/TRBV3-2	TRBJ1-3	CASSPWQGKGSGNTIYF	TGTGCCAGCAGCCCCTGGCAGGGGAAAGGTTCTGGAAACACCATATATTTT
NA	NA	TRBV7-2	TRBJ2-7	CASSLWQGSHEQYF	TGTGCCAGCAGCTTGTGGCAGGGAAGCCACGAGCAGTACTTC
NA	TRBD1	TRBV27	TRBJ1-1	CASSPTGANTEAFF	TGTGCCAGCAGCCCGACAGGGGCGAACACTGAAGCTTTCTTT
NA	TRBD1	TRBV5-1	TRBJ2-5	CASSPDRRETQYF	TGCGCCAGCAGTCCGGACAGGCGAGAGACCCAGTACTTC
once	NA	TRBV30	TRBJ2-1	CAWRRYRDLYNEQFF	TGTGCCTGGAGGCGGTACAGGGACCTCTACAATGAGCAGTTCTTC
few	TRBD1	TRBV6-5	TRBJ1-5	CASSSGQSSNQPQHF	TGTGCCAGCAGCTCGGGACAGTCTAGCAATCAGCCCCAGCATTTT
once	TRBD1	TRBV10-3	TRBJ1-2	CAITEGQGAYGYTF	TGTGCCATCACCGAGGGACAGGGGGCTTATGGCTACACCTTC
NA	TRBD1	TRBV5-1	TRBJ2-2	CASTGGNTGELFF	TGCGCCAGTACAGGGGGCAACACCGGGGAGCTGTTTTTT
NA	TRBD2	TRBV5-1	TRBJ2-3	CASTTGTRSYTQYF	TGCGCCAGCACCACCGGGACTAGGAGTTATACGCAGTATTTT
NA	NA	TRBV7-7	TRBJ2-6	CASSLEAGSSGANVLTF	TGTGCTAGCAGCTTAGAGGCAGGTAGCTCTGGGGCCAACGTCCTGACTTTC
NA	NA	TRBV27	TRBJ2-7	CASSFTSRQMSSYEQYF	TGTGCCAGCAGTTTCACCTCTAGACAGATGAGCTCCTACGAGCAGTACTTC
NA	TRBD1	TRBV2	TRBJ2-6	CATQGEGANVLTF	TGTGCCACCCAGGGGGAAGGGGCCAACGTCCTGACTTTC
NA	NA	TRBV6-6	TRBJ1-5	CASSPDQGNQPQHF	TGTGCCAGCAGCCCCGACCAGGGCAATCAGCCCCAGCATTTT
NA	TRBD1	TRBV6-2/TRBV6-3	TRBJ2-7	CASSPWGQGLYEQYF	TGTGCCAGCAGCCCCTGGGGACAGGGGTTGTACGAGCAGTACTTC
NA	TRBD1	TRBV3-1/TRBV3-2	TRBJ1-2	CASSQGRTGPGYTF	TGTGCCAGCAGCCAAGGGCGGACAGGTCCTGGCTACACCTTC
NA	NA	TRBV6-5	TRBJ1-1	CAGSPGTPMNTEAFF	TGTGCCGGCAGTCCCGGGACACCTATGAACACTGAAGCTTTCTTT
NA	NA	TRBV6-5	TRBJ1-5	CASTYLGGSNQPQHF	TGTGCCAGCACCTACCTAGGCGGTAGCAATCAGCCCCAGCATTTT
NA	TRBD1	TRBV20-1	TRBJ1-6	CSASDMATGNFAYNSPLHF	TGCAGTGCTAGTGATATGGCGACAGGGAATTTTGCCTATAATTCACCCCTCCACTTT
NA	NA	TRBV5-6	TRBJ1-2	CASSLWPSSGYTF	TGTGCCAGCAGCTTGTGGCCCTCTTCAGGCTACACCTTC
NA	TRBD2	TRBV18	TRBJ2-7	CASSPLSLAGAPLSREQYF	TGTGCCAGCTCACCATTATCGCTAGCGGGGGCCCCTCTCTCTCGCGAGCAGTACTTC
NA	NA	TRBV7-3	TRBJ2-5	CASSLTHSREKQETQYF	TGTGCCAGCAGCTTAACCCACTCCAGGGAAAAGCAAGAGACCCAGTACTTC
once	TRBD1	TRBV19	TRBJ1-5	CASSIGAPTGATGPNLNQPQHF	TGTGCCAGTAGTATAGGGGCCCCGACAGGGGCGACGGGACCGAACCTAAATCAGCCCCAGCATTTT
once	NA	TRBV7-2	TRBJ2-1	CASSLAGGNEQFF	TGTGCCAGCAGCTTAGCGGGGGGCAATGAGCAGTTCTTC
NA	NA	TRBV6-1	TRBJ1-6	CASRQAVRGSPLHF	TGTGCCAGCAGACAAGCCGTCCGAGGCTCACCCCTCCACTTT
NA	NA	TRBV12-3/TRBV12-4	TRBJ1-2	CASSLGRGYGYTF	TGTGCCAGCAGTTTGGGCAGGGGCTATGGCTACACCTTC
NA	NA	TRBV7-2	TRBJ1-2	CASSLGGQGLSYTF	TGTGCCAGCAGCTTAGGAGGCCAGGGTCTTAGTTACACCTTC
NA	TRBD1	TRBV19	TRBJ2-7	CASSLIDRGNEQYF	TGTGCCAGTAGTTTGATCGACAGGGGGAACGAGCAGTACTTC
NA	TRBD2	TRBV5-1	TRBJ2-2	CASSLTSGGVGELFF	TGCGCCAGCAGCTTGACTAGCGGGGGTGTCGGGGAGCTGTTTTTT
NA	NA	TRBV28	TRBJ1-2	CASSLRRFGRSGRRYGYTF	TGTGCCAGCAGTTTACGGCGCTTCGGCCGTTCGGGGAGGAGATATGGCTACACCTTC
once	NA	TRBV30	TRBJ1-2	CAWSPLNYGYTF	TGTGCCTGGAGCCCCCTGAACTATGGCTACACCTTC
NA	NA	TRBV18	TRBJ2-7	CASSPGTYLGEQYF	TGTGCCAGCTCCCCCGGGACATATCTAGGGGAGCAGTACTTC
NA	NA	TRBV9	TRBJ1-3	CASSVDPRGNTIYF	TGTGCCAGCAGCGTAGATCCCCGGGGAAACACCATATATTTT
NA	TRBD1	TRBV18	TRBJ2-5	CASSWTGEEETQYF	TGTGCCAGCTCTTGGACAGGGGAAGAGGAGACCCAGTACTTC
NA	NA	TRBV2	TRBJ2-1	CASRTSSSGMGEQFF	TGTGCCAGCAGGACCTCATCATCGGGGATGGGGGAGCAGTTCTTC